These T cell receptor beta chains were read from a single sample in a study of shared clonotypes between healthy human individuals. TCRdb keeps only in-frame clones here, not all; method: immunoSEQ multiplex PCR. Of 850,000 to 1,100,000 clones in the sample, approximately 77% were seen once. The sequenced sample was memory CD4+ T cells from PBMCs. These receptors originate from a man aged 18 to 29 in good health. Some clones in this sample may be carry-over from other donors' samples. CDR3s include the opening cysteine and the closing phenylalanine or tryptophan. The D gene is left open where the match is weak. Clone size, where shown, is once, few, many, or a class for clones that have expanded.

TGTGCCAGCAGTTCTCCTACCTATAGCGGGAGAACCTACGAGCAGTACTTC,CASSSPTYSGRTYEQYF,-,TRBJ2-7,TRBD2,TRBV28
TGTGCCAGCAGTTACAGAAGGGGAGGCGGCGAGCAGTACTTC,CASSYRRGGGEQYF,-,TRBJ2-7,-,TRBV6-5
TGCGCCAGCAGAAATACTCTAGCGGGAACCCAGTACTTC,CASRNTLAGTQYF,-,TRBJ2-7,TRBD2,TRBV10-2
TGTGCCAGCAGTCACCCCGGGGACGGGAGGCAGTTCTTC,CASSHPGDGRQFF,-,TRBJ2-1,-,TRBV28
TGTGCCAGCAGCTCCACTCGTTTCTCGGAGGCCCCTAATGAAAAACTGTTTTTT,CASSSTRFSEAPNEKLFF,-,TRBJ1-4,-,TRBV7-9
TGTGCCAGCAGCTTCAGGGGGCCAAGCTCTGGAAACACCATATATTTT,CASSFRGPSSGNTIYF,once,TRBJ1-3,TRBD1,TRBV13
TGTGCCAGCAACATACAGGGGGCAGGTGAAAAAAACATTCAGTACTTC,CASNIQGAGEKNIQYF,-,TRBJ2-4,TRBD1,TRBV11-2
TGTGCCAGCAGTGAAGCCCGGGACAGGGTCTACGAGCAGTACTTC,CASSEARDRVYEQYF,-,TRBJ2-7,TRBD1,TRBV6-1
TGTGCCAGCAGCTTAGGGACACTTTCTGGAAACACCATATATTTT,CASSLGTLSGNTIYF,-,TRBJ1-3,-,TRBV7-2
TGTGCCAGCAATGACAGGGCCGAAAACTATGGCTACACCTTC,CASNDRAENYGYTF,once,TRBJ1-2,TRBD1,TRBV28
TGTGCCGCAGGGACTAGCGGGACTGACTACTACGAGCAGTACTTC,CAAGTSGTDYYEQYF,once,TRBJ2-7,TRBD2,TRBV28
TGTGCCAGTAGTATTGCGTTGGAATATGGCTACACCTTC,CASSIALEYGYTF,-,TRBJ1-2,-,TRBV19
TGTGCCAGCAGCCCGGGACACCTAAGCTCTGGGGCCAACGTCCTGACTTTC,CASSPGHLSSGANVLTF,many,TRBJ2-6,-,TRBV5-6
-,CASSFLGMGTTNTEAFF,-,TRBJ1-1,-,TRBV28
TGTGCCAGCAGCTTCCGACTGTGGGGCGACGAGCAGTACTTC,CASSFRLWGDEQYF,-,TRBJ2-7,-,TRBV11-1
TGTGCCAGCAGCTTAATAAGGGGCCGAAAGAACACCGGGGAGCTGTTTTTT,CASSLIRGRKNTGELFF,-,TRBJ2-2,-,TRBV11-2
TGCGCCAGCAGCACCCTGGGAGACCCCAAAGTTGAAAAACTGTTTTTT,CASSTLGDPKVEKLFF,-,TRBJ1-4,-,TRBV5-1
TGTGCCAGCAGCTTGGCGGCCAGGGGGCCGGGAAACACCATATATTTT,CASSLAARGPGNTIYF,-,TRBJ1-3,TRBD1,TRBV5-5
TGTGCCATCAGAGGGGCTGGAGGGGGCAATCAGCCCCAGCATTTT,CAIRGAGGGNQPQHF,once,TRBJ1-5,-,TRBV10-3
TGTGCCAGCAGCTTCGGGACAGGCCAACGGGGGGAAGCTTTCTTT,CASSFGTGQRGEAFF,-,TRBJ1-1,TRBD1,TRBV5-4
TGTGCCAGCAGCTCAAGAGGTCTCAAGCCCTACGAGCAGTACTTC,CASSSRGLKPYEQYF,few,TRBJ2-7,-,TRBV11-2
TGTGCCAGCAGTGAAACCCGGGGGAGTGAGCAGTTCTTC,CASSETRGSEQFF,-,TRBJ2-1,-,TRBV25-1
TGTGCCAGCAGCCAGCCGTACTACGAGCAGTACTTC,CASSQPYYEQYF,-,TRBJ2-7,-,TRBV28
TGTGCCAGCAGGTCGATCTACAGAAATCAGCCCCAGCATTTT,CASRSIYRNQPQHF,-,TRBJ1-5,-,TRBV2
TGTGCCAGCAGCCAACAGGGGGCCACAGATACGCAGTATTTT,CASSQQGATDTQYF,-,TRBJ2-3,TRBD1,TRBV11-3
TGCGCCAGCAGCTTGACCTCCCAGACTAGCGGGAGTCTGTACTTC,CASSLTSQTSGSLYF,-,TRBJ2-7,TRBD2,TRBV5-1
TGCGCCAGCAGCATGGGGACAGGGAACACTGAAGCTTTCTTT,CASSMGTGNTEAFF,-,TRBJ1-1,TRBD1,TRBV5-1
TGCGCCAGCAGCTTGGAAGGGGCTAACTATGGCTACACCTTC,CASSLEGANYGYTF,-,TRBJ1-2,-,TRBV5-1
TGCGCCAGCAGCTTGGCCCCGGGGGCGGTGAGGGAGCAGTACTTC,CASSLAPGAVREQYF,-,TRBJ2-7,-,TRBV5-1
TGTGCCAGCAGCCTCCCAGGGGCCTACGAGCAGTACTTC,CASSLPGAYEQYF,-,TRBJ2-7,-,TRBV7-2
TGTGCCAGCAGACGGGCAGGCCTCTCCTACGAGCAGTACTTC,CASRRAGLSYEQYF,few,TRBJ2-7,-,TRBV13
TGTGCCAGCAGCTTCACCCGGGACAGGGAACACGAGCAGTACTTC,CASSFTRDREHEQYF,-,TRBJ2-7,TRBD1,TRBV7-9
TGTGCCTGGGCTAAGGGAAGGGGCACTGAAGCTTTCTTT,CAWAKGRGTEAFF,-,TRBJ1-1,-,TRBV30
TGCAGCGTCAAATTCGGTCCAAAGCAGTTCTTC,CSVKFGPKQFF,-,TRBJ2-1,-,TRBV29-1
TGTGCCAGCACCTCCTCTGGGAGGGGTAGGAATGAGCAGTTCTTC,CASTSSGRGRNEQFF,-,TRBJ2-1,TRBD2,TRBV9
TGTGCCAGCAGACGACAGGAGAACTCTGGTAATGGCTACACCTTC,CASRRQENSGNGYTF,-,TRBJ1-2,-,TRBV6-1
TGCGCCAGCAGCTTGGATTCAGGCACAGATACGCAGTATTTT,CASSLDSGTDTQYF,-,TRBJ2-3,-,TRBV5-1
TGCAGCCCCGGGAAGGCTGAAGCTTTCTTT,CSPGKAEAFF,-,TRBJ1-1,-,TRBV20-1
TGTGCCAGCAGTCTCGGGGATCCTAGCGGGGGCAGTAATGAGCAGTTCTTC,CASSLGDPSGGSNEQFF,once,TRBJ2-1,TRBD2,TRBV27
TGTGCCAGCATTCCCCTCAGGGCAGGGGGCGCGGAAGGCTACACCTTC,CASIPLRAGGAEGYTF,-,TRBJ1-2,TRBD1,TRBV28
TGTGCCAGCAGTTTAGGGGCCGGCTATGGCTACACCTTC,CASSLGAGYGYTF,-,TRBJ1-2,-,TRBV6-5
TGTGCCAGCAGCCCGGCGCCGGGGACAGGGCAGTTCTTC,CASSPAPGTGQFF,-,TRBJ2-1,TRBD1,TRBV14
TGTGCCAGCAGAGGCACGAAGAACACTGAAGCTTTCTTT,CASRGTKNTEAFF,-,TRBJ1-1,-,TRBV28
TGTGCCATTCGTCGGGACAGGGGAAAGGCTGAAGCTTTCTTT,CAIRRDRGKAEAFF,-,TRBJ1-1,-,TRBV21-1
TGTGCCAGTAGTATGGCAGTGAACACTGAAGCTTTCTTT,CASSMAVNTEAFF,few,TRBJ1-1,-,TRBV19